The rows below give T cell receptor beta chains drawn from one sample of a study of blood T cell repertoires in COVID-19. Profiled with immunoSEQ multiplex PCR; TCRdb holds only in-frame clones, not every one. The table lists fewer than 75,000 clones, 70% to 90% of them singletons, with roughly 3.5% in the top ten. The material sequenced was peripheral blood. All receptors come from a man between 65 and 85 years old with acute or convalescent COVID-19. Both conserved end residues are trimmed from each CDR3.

CDR3aa: ASSLVSGVGTDTQY
j_gene: TRBJ2-3
v_gene: TRBV5-4

CDR3aa: ASSRYSDSPLH
j_gene: TRBJ1-6
v_gene: TRBV3-1/TRBV3-2

CDR3aa: ASSRDGGSWDT
j_gene: TRBJ1-2
v_gene: TRBV9

CDR3aa: ASSPRQERDEQF
j_gene: TRBJ2-1
v_gene: TRBV18

CDR3aa: ASTPSLAGGLTGELF
j_gene: TRBJ2-2
v_gene: TRBV9

CDR3aa: ASASGATYNEQF
j_gene: TRBJ2-1
v_gene: TRBV11-2

CDR3aa: ASPRPGQGNTIY
j_gene: TRBJ1-3
v_gene: TRBV19

CDR3aa: ASSLDGLNAASNQPQH
j_gene: TRBJ1-5
v_gene: TRBV7-2

CDR3aa: ASSARQGGDEQY
j_gene: TRBJ2-7
v_gene: TRBV7-2

CDR3aa: ASSFGAYNEQF
j_gene: TRBJ2-1
v_gene: TRBV5-6

CDR3aa: SASYYTEAF
j_gene: TRBJ1-1
v_gene: TRBV20-1

CDR3aa: ASSSHRGGASYNEQF
j_gene: TRBJ2-1
v_gene: TRBV19

CDR3aa: ASSLASGGAVGETQY
j_gene: TRBJ2-5
v_gene: TRBV5-6

CDR3aa: ATSDLRGASEQF
j_gene: TRBJ2-1
v_gene: TRBV24-1

CDR3aa: ASSHIPRGGDTEAF
j_gene: TRBJ1-1
v_gene: TRBV13

CDR3aa: ASSSRQGAFVNTEAF
j_gene: TRBJ1-1
v_gene: TRBV5-1

CDR3aa: ASSSLQGANTEAF
j_gene: TRBJ1-1
v_gene: TRBV7-6

CDR3aa: ASRPPGGRSYNEQF
j_gene: TRBJ2-1
v_gene: TRBV11-2

CDR3aa: SASSGHEGQY
j_gene: TRBJ2-7
v_gene: TRBV20-1

CDR3aa: ASSLRRATNSPLH
j_gene: TRBJ1-6
v_gene: TRBV5-4

CDR3aa: ASSVEGTVKIGSYGYT
j_gene: TRBJ1-2
v_gene: TRBV19

CDR3aa: ATSRGGQGVYANEKLF
j_gene: TRBJ1-4
v_gene: TRBV15

CDR3aa: ASSFSSYNEQF
j_gene: TRBJ2-1
v_gene: TRBV27

CDR3aa: ASSTGPPNSGNTIY
j_gene: TRBJ1-3
v_gene: TRBV28

CDR3aa: ASIPEGREGYEQY
j_gene: TRBJ2-7
v_gene: TRBV10-1

CDR3aa: ASSPGGRGQETQY
j_gene: TRBJ2-5
v_gene: TRBV5-1

CDR3aa: ASSQGLGSYNEQF
j_gene: TRBJ2-1
v_gene: TRBV6-5

CDR3aa: ASKLQVNTEAF
j_gene: TRBJ1-1
v_gene: TRBV6-5

CDR3aa: ASSSSLAGGLYEQY
j_gene: TRBJ2-7
v_gene: TRBV11-2

CDR3aa: ASSGPQLGGEQF
j_gene: TRBJ2-1
v_gene: TRBV9

CDR3aa: ASSLASRGGRQETQY
j_gene: TRBJ2-5
v_gene: TRBV5-4

CDR3aa: ASSLADLVEQY
j_gene: TRBJ2-7
v_gene: TRBV5-5

CDR3aa: ASTPGEQETQY
j_gene: TRBJ2-5
v_gene: TRBV5-6

CDR3aa: ASSRGTLGGYT
j_gene: TRBJ1-2
v_gene: TRBV12-3/TRBV12-4

CDR3aa: ASSLRGQGGYTEAF
j_gene: TRBJ1-1
v_gene: TRBV27

CDR3aa: ASSLRDLNTEAF
j_gene: TRBJ1-1
v_gene: TRBV7-8

CDR3aa: ASSGVITGGNYGYT
j_gene: TRBJ1-2
v_gene: TRBV6-1

CDR3aa: ATSDLGVRMGGEQF
j_gene: TRBJ2-1
v_gene: TRBV24-1

CDR3aa: AISENTKGVTSGF
j_gene: TRBJ1-2
v_gene: TRBV10-3

CDR3aa: ASSLVGTSGYNEQF
j_gene: TRBJ2-1
v_gene: TRBV11-2

CDR3aa: ASSLAGGHQPQH
j_gene: TRBJ1-5
v_gene: TRBV7-9